These 9 T cell receptor beta chains share one sample of origin, sequenced in a study of T cell repertoires in ileal Crohn's disease. Profiling relied on immunoSEQ multiplex PCR, and the TCRdb table lists in-frame clones only, not all of them. This sample has about 2,500 clones; about 70% occur once, and the top ten carry around a tenth. Sequences were obtained from ileal tissue. The source of these receptors is an adult with Crohn's disease.

The chain links TRBV19 to TRBJ2-7; possibly TRBD2 for D (6 bases). This CDR3 is 15 amino acids long. The germline gives CDR1 LNHDA, CDR2 SQIVND (reference sequence). V was trimmed by 6 bases and J by 7 bases, leaving 22 bases between them. The CDR3 DNA reads as TGTGCCAGTAGCTGGGGAGGCACTCTAGCTTGGGAGCAGTACTTC. This codes for CASSWGGTLAWEQYF.

CDR3 nucleotides: TGTGCCGGAACCCGGGACAGGGACTACTATGGCTACACCTTC. It encodes CAGTRDRDYYGYTF. The chain carries TRBV7-9 and TRBJ1-2; 9 positions match TRBD1. CDR1 and CDR2 from the germline V gene are SEHNR and FQNEAQ (reference sequence). V gave up 11 bases and J gave up 3 bases; unmatched junction bases: 10. CDR3 length: 14 amino acids.

The CDR3 DNA reads TGTGCCACCAGCAGAGGACGGTACAGGGGGGCCCCTTATGGCTACACCTTC. Translated, it gives CATSRGRYRGAPYGYTF. This chain connects TRBV15 to TRBJ1-2; 8 positions agree with TRBD1. V trimming: 1 base; J trimming: 5 bases; junction bases outside the gene matches: 12. Looked up from germline, CDR1 is LNHNV and CDR2 is YYDKDF (reference sequence). The CDR3 extends over 17 amino acids. Full variable domain (outside the CDR3, taken from reference TRBV15 and TRBJ1-2): DAMVIQNPRYQVTQFGKPVTLSCSQTLNHNVMYWYQQKSSQAPKLLFHYYDKDFNNEADTPDNFQSRRPNTSFCFLDIRSPGLGDTAMYLCATSRGRYRGAPYGYTFGSGTRLTVV.

The chain couples TRBV4-2 to TRBJ2-6, with 8 bases identical to TRBD1. V shed 4 bases and J 3 bases; nucleotides not matched to a gene: 14. Germline V gene sequence: CDR1 LGHNA, CDR2 YNFKEQ. This CDR3 comprises 19 residues. The CDR3 bases are TGTGCCAGCAGCCTCGAGGCACGGACAGGGTCCAATGGGGCCAACGTCCTGACTTTC. It yields the protein CASSLEARTGSNGANVLTF.

This clone was recorded a few times. The chain carries TRBV7-2 and TRBJ2-5; TRBD2 might be the D (6 bases). In germline, CDR1 is SGHTA, CDR2 FQGNSA. Trimming cost V 5 bases and J 5 bases, with 12 bases left between them. The length of the CDR3 is 13 residues. The CDR3 DNA is TGTGCCAGCAGCCGCTCTAGCGAGGAGACCCAGTACTTC. Protein: CASSRSSEETQYF.

The CDR3 sequence: CASSLGVAGGGDTQYF. The CDR3, as DNA: TGTGCCAGCAGCTTGGGAGTAGCGGGAGGGGGTGATACGCAGTATTTT. This chain uses TRBV5-4 with TRBJ2-3; 11 nucleotides align to TRBD2. The CDR3 consists of 16 residues. Germline V gene data show CDR1 as SGHNT and CDR2 as YYREEE (reference sequence). V shed 0 bases, J shed 6 bases, and the junction held 6 bases outside the gene matches.

The chain combines TRBV5-1 with TRBJ1-1; weak D call: TRBD1 (6 bases). The CDR3 extends over 14 amino acids. Germline CDR1 SGHRS, CDR2 YFSETQ. V shed 4 bases and J shed 2 bases, with 12 bases lying between them. The CDR3 sequence: CASSPGQFNTEAFF. The CDR3, as DNA: TGCGCCAGCAGCCCCGGACAGTTCAACACTGAAGCTTTCTTT.

About this clone: The junction shows a germline mismatch at one end, possibly a read error. The chain has TRBV5-1 and TRBJ1-1; 7 bases align to TRBD1. The CDR3 spans 16 residues. Germline V gene sequence: CDR1 SGHRS, CDR2 YFSETQ. CDR3 bases: TGTGCCAGCAGCTTTGGCCCGACAGGGTTTAACACTGAAGCTTTCTTT. This translates into CASSFGPTGFNTEAFF.

CDR3: CAISGTTSGANVLTF. DNA for the CDR3: TGTGCCATCAGTGGAACAACCTCTGGGGCCAACGTCCTGACTTTC. The J gene is TRBJ2-6, the V gene TRBV10-3; D is unclear. The CDR3 extends over 15 amino acids. Germline CDR1 ENHRY, CDR2 SYGVKD. V was pared by 4 bases and J by 0 bases, with 7 bases between.